One sample yielded the 17 T cell receptor beta chains listed below, sequenced in a study of blood T cells in healthy people across ages (dated by TCRdb to the mid-2010s). The library was produced with 5' RACE. The listed sequencing device is Illumina HiSeq 2500. A second PCR of about 7 to 12 cycles was performed with a sample-barcoded 5' primer and a J-beta primer mix. Using fastp at Q25 and MiXCR, TCRdb reprocessed the public reads and kept productive beta chains. Rows with a matching CDR3 protein are joined into one entry that keeps the most common DNA and genes. The sample table records 1.5 million to 2 million distinct CDR3 sequences; roughly 27% of these occur just once. The top ten clones comprise approximately 7.7% of the sample. The sequenced sample consisted of blood. Receptor source: a woman under 40 in good health.

This clonotype has a handful of counts. V gene TRBV10-3 combines with J gene TRBJ1-2; 7 bases line up with TRBD1. Germline CDR1 and CDR2: ENHRY and SYGVKD. J lost 7 bases, V lost 3 bases, and 8 bases had no gene match. CDR3 length equals 14 residues. For the CDR3, the DNA is TGTGCCATCAGTGATTTAGGGGGCAGAGGTGGCTACACCTTC. Protein: CAISDLGGRGGYTF.

The sample holds many counts of this clonotype. The genes are TRBV29-1 and TRBJ1-2; 8 positions agree with TRBD1. The CDR3 consists of 16 residues. V was clipped by 0 bases and J by 3 bases; unmatched bases: 9. From germline, CDR1 is SQVTM and CDR2 ANQGSEA. The CDR3 bases are TGCAGCGTTGAAGATCGCCGGGACAGGTCGGACTATGGCTACACCTTC. Its translation is CSVEDRRDRSDYGYTF.

This clonotype was seen repeatedly, ten times or more. CDR3 bases: TGCGCCAGCAGTGAGGGGTCCTACTCCTACGAGCAGTACTTC. Amino acid sequence: CASSEGSYSYEQYF. The chain employs TRBV10-2 and TRBJ2-7; D not resolved. This CDR3 region has 14 residues. The ends were cut back, 2 bases at V and 0 bases at J, with 8 bases in the middle. Per the germline V gene, CDR1 is WSHSY and CDR2 is SAAADI.

V gene TRBV7-2 combines with J gene TRBJ2-5; TRBD2 agrees at 7 bases. This CDR3 has 16 amino acids. In germline, CDR1 is SGHTA, CDR2 FQGNSA. Losses at the gene ends were 5 bases for V and 0 bases for J; bases not matched to a gene: 9. Here the CDR3 reads CASSPWGGRYQETQYF. CDR3 nucleotide sequence: TGTGCCAGCAGCCCGTGGGGAGGGCGTTACCAAGAGACCCAGTACTTC.

The table lists this clonotype with a few counts. The junction shows a germline mismatch at one end, possibly a read error. The chain carries TRBV7-2 and TRBJ2-1; a weak D match, TRBD2 (6 bases). In germline, CDR1 is SGHTA, CDR2 FQGNSA. The CDR3 consists of 16 residues. CDR3 residues: CACSPRMSGAYNEQFF. CDR3 DNA sequence: TGTGCCTGCAGCCCGCGGATGTCGGGGGCCTACAATGAGCAGTTCTTC.

Worth noting for this clonotype: A much larger clone sits a single nucleotide away, making a read error possible. The chain is built from TRBV7-2 and TRBJ2-4, with a possible D match to TRBD1 (6 bases). CDR1 is SGHTA and CDR2 is FQGNSA in the germline V gene. Trimming stripped 1 base from V and 8 bases from J, with 18 bases between. The CDR3 is 16 residues long. The CDR3 DNA is TGTGCCAGCAGCTTAGTTGAGGAAGGGGGAGTAGACATTCAGTACTTC. Translation gives CASSLVEEGGVDIQYF.

This chain connects TRBV6-2 or TRBV6-3 to TRBJ2-1; 9 bases are a match to TRBD2. Germline CDR1 is MNHEY and CDR2 is SVGEGT. V shed 0 bases and J 1 base; nucleotides not matched to a gene: 4. This CDR3 comprises 17 residues. CDR3 in amino acids: CASSYSGLARSYNEQFF. The CDR3, as DNA: TGTGCCAGCAGTTACTCGGGACTAGCTAGATCCTACAATGAGCAGTTCTTC.

Only a few counts were recorded for this clonotype. V is TRBV11-2 and J is TRBJ2-5, with D unresolved. Germline V gene sequence: CDR1 SGHAT, CDR2 FQNNGV. The V gene lost 5 bases and the J gene lost 2 bases, with 15 bases spanning the gap. CDR3 length equals 15 residues. CDR3 sequence (DNA): TGTGCCAGCAGCACCCACCGGCCTTTGCAAGAGACCCAGTACTTC. It specifies CASSTHRPLQETQYF.

The chain links TRBV19 to TRBJ1-2; 10 bases agree with TRBD1. CDR3 length: 14 residues. Germline V gene data show CDR1 as LNHDA and CDR2 as SQIVND (reference sequence). The trim removed 4 bases at V and 8 bases at J, leaving 7 bases unmatched. The DNA of the CDR3 is TGTGCCAGTAGTACCGGATGGGACAGGGGAGGCTACACCTTC. Translation: CASSTGWDRGGYTF.

The rearrangement joins TRBV10-3 to TRBJ2-7; no clear D gene. Germline V gives CDR1 ENHRY, CDR2 SYGVKD. V was trimmed by 8 bases and J by 8 bases, leaving 16 bases between them. This CDR3 is built from 12 residues. In nucleotides, the CDR3 is TGTGCCATCCTCACCCCTCCTATGAAGCAGTACTTC. Amino acid sequence: CAILTPPMKQYF.

This clonotype appeared a few times. The rearrangement uses TRBV2 and TRBJ2-4, with a weak D call TRBD2 (6 bases). V lost 6 bases and J lost 0, with 18 bases in between. This CDR3 comprises 17 residues. Germline-derived CDR1 and CDR2 are SNHLY and FYNNEI. The CDR3 region has the DNA TGTGCCAGCAGGGGGAGGCTACCTGAACTAGCCAAAAACATTCAGTACTTC. It yields the protein CASRGRLPELAKNIQYF.

The V gene is TRBV7-9, the J gene TRBJ2-4; 13 bases map to TRBD2. Germline lookup yields CDR1 SEHNR and CDR2 FQNEAQ (reference sequence). The length of the CDR3 is 16 residues. Losses at the gene ends were 6 bases for V and 6 bases for J; bases not matched to a gene: 8. CDR3 residues: CASSKTSGGAVNIQYF. CDR3 DNA sequence: TGTGCCAGCAGTAAAACTAGCGGGGGGGCCGTAAACATTCAGTACTTC.

The rearrangement uses TRBV29-1 and TRBJ1-1; no firm D call. The CDR3 loop spans 11 amino acids. V lost 6 bases and J 10 bases, leaving 15 bases between the germline ends. Germline V gene sequence: CDR1 SQVTM, CDR2 ANQGSEA. In DNA form, the CDR3 reads TGCAGCGTATGGTCCTGGGCAGGAGCTTTCTTT. This sequence encodes CSVWSWAGAFF. The complete variable domain, with remaining parts taken from reference TRBV29-1 and TRBJ1-1, reads SAVISQKPSRDICQRGTSLTIQCQVDSQVTMMFWYRQQPGQSLTLIATANQGSEATYESGFVIDKFPISRPNLTFSTLTVSNMSPEDSSIYLCSVWSWAGAFFGQGTRLTVV.

V gene TRBV7-8 combines with J gene TRBJ1-1; D perhaps matches TRBD1 (5 bases). Trimming shortened V by 9 bases and J by 1 base, and 15 bases separated the two germline ends. The germline V gene encodes CDR1 SGHVS and CDR2 FQNEAQ. The CDR3 has 14 amino acids. CDR3 region: CASKMGRTNTEAFF. CDR3 bases: TGTGCCAGTAAGATGGGACGGACGAACACTGAAGCTTTCTTT.

This chain joins TRBV11-2 and TRBJ2-5, with D tentatively TRBD2 (5 bases). Between the trimmed V and J ends, which lost 2 bases and 3 bases, there was a span of 13 bases. The CDR3 extends over 15 amino acids. Germline CDR1 reads SGHAT; CDR2 reads FQNNGV. In DNA, the CDR3 is TGTGCCAGCAGCTTAACTCGAACCGGGAAAGAGACCCAGTACTTC. It is translated as CASSLTRTGKETQYF.

The chain combines TRBV20-1 with TRBJ2-4, with D perhaps assigned TRBD1 or TRBD2 (5 bases each). CDR1 and CDR2 (germline): DFQATT, SNEGSKA (reference sequence). Trimming removed 6 bases from V and 13 bases from J, with 25 bases in between. The CDR3 runs 14 residues. The CDR3 sequence is CSASRGPSYNEQYF. The CDR3 DNA follows: TGCAGTGCAAGCCGGGGACCCTCCTACAATGAGCAGTACTTC.

The gene calls are TRBV7-3 and TRBJ1-1; D is unclear. Germline assignment: CDR1 SGHTA and CDR2 FQGTGA. This CDR3 is built from 13 residues. Deletions cut 7 bases from V and 4 bases from J, with 13 bases between. The CDR3 protein is CASMRQLSTEAFF. The DNA for the CDR3 is TGTGCCAGCATGCGACAATTGAGCACTGAAGCTTTCTTT.